These T cell receptor beta chains were read from a single sample in a study of cytomegalovirus exposure and HLA in healthy donors. Generated by immunoSEQ multiplex PCR, the TCRdb table keeps only in-frame clones and is missing some. The repertoire has around 200,000 clones, around 79% of them found once; the top ten carry roughly 1.9%. Sequencing used PBMCs. All receptors come from a man aged 18 to 29 in good health and CMV-seronegative. Both conserved end residues are part of each CDR3. D genes are given only for firm matches. Expanded clones get a size class; other rows say once, few or many, or leave the size out.

D gene	V gene	clone size	J gene	CDR3 DNA	CDR3 protein
TRBD2	TRBV5-1	.	TRBJ2-1	TGCGCCAGCAGCTTGATCCTAGCGGGAGTGGGGTCCTACAATGAGCAGTTCTTC	CASSLILAGVGSYNEQFF
TRBD1	TRBV15	.	TRBJ2-7	TGTGCCACCAGCAGAGTAGAGGGGGCGACCTCCTACGAGCAGTACTTC	CATSRVEGATSYEQYF
TRBD1	TRBV2	.	TRBJ2-1	TGTGCCAGCAGGACGGGACAGGGGAGTGAGCAGTTCTTC	CASRTGQGSEQFF
.	TRBV4-2	.	TRBJ2-1	TGTGCCAGCAGCCAAGAGTGGGGCTATGAGCAGTTCTTC	CASSQEWGYEQFF
TRBD1	TRBV6-1	few	TRBJ1-1	TGTGCCGGATGGACAGGGCGAGGGACTGAAGCTTTCTTT	CAGWTGRGTEAFF
.	TRBV6-5	.	TRBJ1-1	TGTGCCAGCAGCCGTGGGACACCTGAAGCTTTCTTT	CASSRGTPEAFF
.	TRBV7-9	.	TRBJ1-1	TGTGCCAGCAGCTTAGATCGGATTAGCACGAACACTGAAGCTTTCTTT	CASSLDRISTNTEAFF
.	TRBV4-3	.	TRBJ1-1	TGCGCCAGCAGCCAGGGGGGTTGGGGGAACACTGAAGCTTTCTTT	CASSQGGWGNTEAFF
.	TRBV30	few	TRBJ2-1	TGTGCCTGGAGTGTGGGGGGAGCTATCGATGAGCAGTTCTTC	CAWSVGGAIDEQFF
.	TRBV30	.	TRBJ2-7	TGTGCCTGCACTACGGCAGGGGGGTGGGTTTACGAGCAGTACTTC	CACTTAGGWVYEQYF
TRBD2	TRBV9	.	TRBJ2-1	TGTGCCAGCAGCGTTGTGGCGGGGGACTACAATGAGCAGTTCTTC	CASSVVAGDYNEQFF
.	TRBV19	.	TRBJ1-5	TGTGCCAGTAGTATCAGGGATAGCAATCAGCCCCAGCATTTT	CASSIRDSNQPQHF
TRBD2	TRBV7-2	.	TRBJ2-5	TGTGCCAGCAGCCCAGGGACTAGCGGGAAGGGTGGGAAAGAGACCCAGTACTTC	CASSPGTSGKGGKETQYF
.	TRBV20-1	.	TRBJ1-1	TGCAGTGCTAGTAAAAACACTGAAGCTTTCTTT	CSASKNTEAFF
.	TRBV5-1	.	TRBJ2-7	TGCGCCAGCAGCTTTGCGGGGACTCCGGCGGGGGAGCAGTACTTC	CASSFAGTPAGEQYF
TRBD1	TRBV30	.	TRBJ1-6	TGTGCCTGTCATTGGACAGGGAGAAATTCACCCCTCCACTTT	CACHWTGRNSPLHF
.	TRBV7-9	.	TRBJ1-2	TGTGCCAGCAGCCGAGGAGAGACCTATGGCTACACCTTC	CASSRGETYGYTF
TRBD2	TRBV4-3	.	TRBJ2-5	TGCGCCAGCAGCCAAGAGGCTAGCGGGGGAGAGACCCAGTACTTC	CASSQEASGGETQYF
.	TRBV9	.	TRBJ2-1	TGTGCCAGCAGCGTAGTGGGCCAGAACAATGAGCAGTTCTTC	CASSVVGQNNEQFF
.	TRBV30	.	TRBJ2-2	TGTGCCTGGAGTCAAGAGTTAACAGACAGCCGCACCGGGGAGCTGTTTTTT	CAWSQELTDSRTGELFF
.	TRBV10-3	.	TRBJ1-1	TGTGCCATCAGCACACCGGGGAAAAACACTGAAGCTTTCTTT	CAISTPGKNTEAFF
TRBD2	TRBV10-1	.	TRBJ2-1	TGCGCCAGCAAGAGGACTAGCGGGAGGGCCGTTGAGCAGTTCTTC	CASKRTSGRAVEQFF
.	TRBV11-2	.	TRBJ2-5	TGTGCCAGCAGCGATGACACGAGAGAGACCCAGTACTTC	CASSDDTRETQYF
.	TRBV7-2	.	TRBJ2-1	TGTGCCAGCAGCTTTGTTCCTCAGGACAATGAGCAGTTCTTC	CASSFVPQDNEQFF
TRBD1	TRBV18	.	TRBJ2-3	TGTGCCAGCTCACCCGGGACAGAAGGCACAGATACGCAGTATTTT	CASSPGTEGTDTQYF
TRBD2	TRBV11-2	.	TRBJ2-6	TGTGCCAGCAGCTTAGTAACTAGCGATCTAAGGGCCAACGTCCTGACTTTC	CASSLVTSDLRANVLTF
TRBD2	TRBV6-1	.	TRBJ2-3	TGTGCCAGCAGGGTCTATAGCGGGGGGACAGATACGCAGTATTTT	CASRVYSGGTDTQYF
.	TRBV4-2	once	TRBJ1-1	TGTGCCAGCAGCCCTCAGGGGACTGAAGCTTTCTTT	CASSPQGTEAFF
TRBD1	TRBV15	.	TRBJ1-4	TGTGCCACCAGCAGAGATAGGGGGCGTCATAGTGAAAAACTGTTTTTT	CATSRDRGRHSEKLFF
.	TRBV5-6	.	TRBJ1-2	TGTGCCAGCAGCCCGGGACATACTAACTATGGCTACACCTTC	CASSPGHTNYGYTF
.	TRBV4-2	many	TRBJ2-7	TGTGCCAGCAGCCAAGAAGGAGGGACAGCTAAGAACGAGCAGTACTTC	CASSQEGGTAKNEQYF
TRBD2	TRBV5-1	.	TRBJ2-1	TGCGCCAGCAGCGAGACTAGCGGGGGGAACAATGAGCAGTTCTTC	CASSETSGGNNEQFF
.	TRBV6-6	.	TRBJ1-4	TGTGCCAGCAGTTATATCGACAGTCTAGGCGAAAAACTGTTTTTT	CASSYIDSLGEKLFF
.	TRBV7-3	.	TRBJ2-5	TGTGCCAGCAGCGTTCTCCCCCAGGGGACCCAGTACTTC	CASSVLPQGTQYF
TRBD1	TRBV4-3	.	TRBJ2-2	TGCGCCAGCAGCCAAGACGGCAGGGGGCGATTCACCGGGGAGCTGTTTTTT	CASSQDGRGRFTGELFF
.	TRBV5-6	few	TRBJ1-2	TGTGCCAGCAGCTTGATCGGTGGCTACACCTTC	CASSLIGGYTF
TRBD1	TRBV11-3	once	TRBJ1-2	TGTGCCAGCAGCTCAGGGACAGGGACAGTGTATGGCTACACCTTC	CASSSGTGTVYGYTF
.	TRBV5-1	.	TRBJ1-2	TGCGCCAGCAGCTTGTCCACCGGTCAGGGGCTAAACTATGGCTACACCTTC	CASSLSTGQGLNYGYTF
TRBD2	TRBV6-4	.	TRBJ2-3	TGTGCCAGCAGTGGCGGGAGGCACACAGATACGCAGTATTTT	CASSGGRHTDTQYF
.	TRBV4-1	.	TRBJ2-7	TGCGCCAGCAGCCAAGATAAGGGGTACGAGCAGTACTTC	CASSQDKGYEQYF
TRBD1	TRBV25-1	.	TRBJ2-7	TGTGCCAGCAGTACATCGGGACAGCTCTCTTTTTACTCCTACGAGCAGTACTTC	CASSTSGQLSFYSYEQYF
.	TRBV30	.	TRBJ1-4	TGTGCCTGGAGTCTGGGGAACCGACCGGGAGATGAAAAACTGTTTTTT	CAWSLGNRPGDEKLFF
TRBD1	TRBV19	once	TRBJ1-1	TGTGCCAGTAGCCTTGGGAGGACAGGGGGCAAACCCGAAGCTTTCTTT	CASSLGRTGGKPEAFF